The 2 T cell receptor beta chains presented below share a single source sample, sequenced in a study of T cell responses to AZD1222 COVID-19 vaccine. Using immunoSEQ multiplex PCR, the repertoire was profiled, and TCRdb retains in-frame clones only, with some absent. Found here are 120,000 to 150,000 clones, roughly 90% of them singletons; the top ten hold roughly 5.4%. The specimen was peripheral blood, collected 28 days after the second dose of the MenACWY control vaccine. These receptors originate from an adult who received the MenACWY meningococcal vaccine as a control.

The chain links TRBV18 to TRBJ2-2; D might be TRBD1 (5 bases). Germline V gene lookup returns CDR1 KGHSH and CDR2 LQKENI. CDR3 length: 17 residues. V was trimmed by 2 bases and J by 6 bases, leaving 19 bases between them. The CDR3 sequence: CASSPFVLRGAAGELFF. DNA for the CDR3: TGTGCCAGCTCACCATTCGTCTTAAGGGGCGCCGCCGGGGAGCTGTTTTTT.

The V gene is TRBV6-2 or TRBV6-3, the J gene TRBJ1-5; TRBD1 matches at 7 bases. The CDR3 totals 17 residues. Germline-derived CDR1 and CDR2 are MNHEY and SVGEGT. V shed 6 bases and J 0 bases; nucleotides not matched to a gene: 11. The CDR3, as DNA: TGTGCCAGCAGCATAGGGGACAGATTTTATAGCAATCAGCCCCAGCATTTT. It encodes CASSIGDRFYSNQPQHF.